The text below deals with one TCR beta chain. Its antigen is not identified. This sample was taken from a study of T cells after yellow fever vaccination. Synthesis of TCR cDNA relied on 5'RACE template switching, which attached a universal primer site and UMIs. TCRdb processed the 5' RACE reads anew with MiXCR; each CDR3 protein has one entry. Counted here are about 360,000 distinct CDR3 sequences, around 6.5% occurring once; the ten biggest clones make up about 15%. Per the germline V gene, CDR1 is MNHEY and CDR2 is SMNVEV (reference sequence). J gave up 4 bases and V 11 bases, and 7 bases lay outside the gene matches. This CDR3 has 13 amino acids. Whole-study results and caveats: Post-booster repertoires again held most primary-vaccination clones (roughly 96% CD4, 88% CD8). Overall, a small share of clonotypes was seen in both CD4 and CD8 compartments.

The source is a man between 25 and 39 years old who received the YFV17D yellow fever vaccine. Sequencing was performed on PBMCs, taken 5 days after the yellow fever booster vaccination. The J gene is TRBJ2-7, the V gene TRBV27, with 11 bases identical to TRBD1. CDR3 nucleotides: TGTGCCGCCTCAGGACAGGGGGCGTACGAGCAGTACTTC. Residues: CAASGQGAYEQYF.